A single sample gave rise to the 27 T cell receptor beta chains below, sequenced in a study of cytomegalovirus exposure and HLA in healthy donors. Primers for the PCR totalled 60 Vbeta and 13 Jbeta. Assay: immunoSEQ multiplex PCR; the TCRdb copy retains only in-frame clones and omits some. This table has around 150,000 clones, about 77% appearing once. Material for sequencing was PBMCs. These receptors were collected from a woman in her forties or fifties in good health and CMV-seronegative.

V gene TRBV19 combines with J gene TRBJ2-7; D is perhaps TRBD1 (5 bases). V was shortened by 5 bases and J by 0 bases, with 14 bases between the two germline ends. The CDR3 is made up of 15 amino acids. The germline CDR1 and CDR2 sequences are LNHDA and SQIVND (reference sequence). CDR3 DNA: TGTGCCAGTAGTGGTGCAGGGCTAAGCTCCTACGAGCAGTACTTC. Protein sequence: CASSGAGLSSYEQYF.

The chain's CDR3 is CAISWTALNYGYTF. In DNA form, the CDR3 reads TGTGCCATCAGTTGGACAGCCCTTAACTATGGCTACACCTTC. The chain combines TRBV10-3 with TRBJ1-2; tentative D call: TRBD1 (6 bases). CDR3 size: 14 residues. Trimming removed 5 bases from V and 1 base from J, with 11 bases in between. Germline-derived CDR1 and CDR2 are ENHRY and SYGVKD.

V and J are TRBV5-4 and TRBJ2-7; D unresolved. The CDR3 extends over 15 amino acids. Germline assignment: CDR1 SGHNT and CDR2 YYREEE (reference sequence). The ends were cut back, 0 bases at V and 6 bases at J, with 16 bases in the middle. In DNA, the CDR3 is TGTGCCAGCAGCTTGGCCCTACCCTCTCCCGCCGAGCAGTACTTC. It encodes CASSLALPSPAEQYF.

With regard to this clone: Since no conserved phenylalanine or tryptophan closes the CDR3, a read error is the likely cause. The V and J genes are TRBV2 and TRBJ1-2; TRBD1 matches at 7 bases. Germline-derived CDR1 and CDR2 are SNHLY and FYNNEI. This CDR3 contains 12 residues. V shed 6 bases and J 7 bases; nucleotides not matched to a gene: 5. CDR3 in amino acids: CASRDRFPGYTL. Written as DNA, the CDR3 is TGTGCCAGCAGGGACAGGTTTCCTGGCTACACCCTC.

The chain has TRBV18 and TRBJ1-6; weak D call: TRBD1 (5 bases). The germline V gene encodes CDR1 KGHSH and CDR2 LQKENI. V lost 3 bases, J lost 0 bases, and 9 bases lay in between. This CDR3 comprises 16 residues. CDR3 bases: TGTGCCAGCTCACCCGTCGACAGCTCCTATAATTCACCCCTCCACTTT. Amino acid sequence: CASSPVDSSYNSPLHF.

V gene TRBV28 combines with J gene TRBJ1-2; 8 nucleotides match TRBD1. V was pared by 8 bases and J by 8 bases, with 7 bases of the junction left unmatched. The CDR3 consists of 12 residues. Germline V gives CDR1 MDHEN, CDR2 SYDVKM. The CDR3 DNA is TGTGCCAGCGGGTCAGGGGGCCGGGGCTACACCTTC. This translates into CASGSGGRGYTF.

Only a few counts were recorded for this clone. The genes are TRBV18 and TRBJ2-5, with D maybe TRBD1 (6 bases). The CDR3 extends over 15 amino acids. V lost 3 bases and J lost 2, with 13 bases in between. The V gene's germline CDR1 is KGHSH and CDR2 LQKENI. The CDR3 loop reads CASSPLAGDQETQYF. The CDR3 DNA reads TGTGCCAGCTCACCTCTCGCAGGGGATCAAGAGACCCAGTACTTC. Drawing the rest from reference TRBV18 and TRBJ2-5, the complete variable domain is NAGVMQNPRHLVRRRGQEARLRCSPMKGHSHVYWYRQLPEEGLKFMVYLQKENIIDESGMPKERFSAEFPKEGPSILRIQQVVRGDSAAYFCASSPLAGDQETQYFGPGTRLLVL.

The chain links TRBV10-3 to TRBJ1-4; TRBD1 matches at 10 bases. Trimming at V came to 9 bases and at J to 7 bases, leaving 2 bases not matched to a gene. Germline CDR1 and CDR2: ENHRY and SYGVKD. The CDR3 is 12 residues long. This chain's CDR3 is CAIGTGVEKLFF. Written as DNA, the CDR3 is TGTGCCATAGGGACAGGGGTTGAAAAACTGTTTTTT.

The gene calls are TRBV5-4 and TRBJ2-7; TRBD1 aligns across 9 bases. Germline trimming cut 4 bases from V and 4 bases from J; bases unmatched to any gene: 6. The CDR3 sequence is 14 residues long. Germline loops: CDR1 SGHNT, CDR2 YYREEE (reference sequence). The CDR3, as DNA: TGTGCCAGCAGCCTGAGGACAGGGGTATACGAGCAGTACTTC. It encodes CASSLRTGVYEQYF.

The chain combines TRBV6-5 with TRBJ1-4; D is undetermined. Germline CDR1 MNHEY, CDR2 SVGAGI. Trimming shortened V by 6 bases and J by 8 bases, and 13 bases separated the two germline ends. The CDR3 runs to 13 residues. The CDR3 sequence: CASRSTRKEKLFF. CDR3 bases: TGTGCCAGCAGATCAACTAGAAAGGAAAAACTGTTTTTT.

The rearrangement links TRBV5-6 to TRBJ1-1; D is possibly TRBD1 (6 bases). The V gene's germline CDR1 is SGHDT and CDR2 YYEEEE. This CDR3 spans 17 amino acids. The germline V and J ends were trimmed by 2 bases and 1 base, with 18 bases remaining between them. The CDR3 loop is CASSLVSSRTANTEAFF. CDR3 nucleotides: TGTGCCAGCAGCTTAGTAAGCAGTAGGACAGCGAACACTGAAGCTTTCTTT.

The genes are TRBV6-6 and TRBJ2-2, with 8 bases aligning to TRBD1. This CDR3 spans 15 amino acids. J gave up 1 base and V 9 bases, and 7 bases lay outside the gene matches. Germline V gives CDR1 MNHNY, CDR2 SVGAGI (reference sequence). In DNA, the CDR3 is TGTGCCAGACCGTCAGGGACAGGGAACACCGGGGAGCTGTTTTTT. Its protein is CARPSGTGNTGELFF.

V is TRBV11-3 and J is TRBJ2-1; TRBD2 matches at 12 bases. This CDR3 spans 17 amino acids. Looked up from germline, CDR1 is SGHNT and CDR2 is YENEEA. The ends lost 1 base at V and 0 bases at J; junction bases unmatched: 1. The DNA of the CDR3 is TGTGCCAGCAGCTTAGGGACTAGCGGGGCCTCCTACAATGAGCAGTTCTTC. Protein: CASSLGTSGASYNEQFF.

The count of this clone is one. The rearrangement uses TRBV2 and TRBJ2-3; 9 bases agree with TRBD1. Unmatched junction bases numbered 7, after V lost 5 bases and J lost 4 bases. Germline V CDR1 and CDR2: SNHLY, FYNNEI. CDR3 length: 15 residues. CDR3 nucleotides: TGTGCCAGCAGTCCCGACAGGGGGATCCCAGATACGCAGTATTTT. This codes for CASSPDRGIPDTQYF.

The chain employs TRBV19 and TRBJ2-2, with 7 nucleotides matching TRBD2. The CDR3 contains 15 residues. The ends lost 5 bases at V and 5 bases at J; junction bases unmatched: 8. CDR1 and CDR2 from the germline V gene are LNHDA and SQIVND (reference sequence). In nucleotides, the CDR3 is TGTGCCAGTAGTGGAGCTAGCGGACTAACCGGGGAGCTGTTTTTT. Translating gives CASSGASGLTGELFF.

This clone was detected a few times. The gene calls are TRBV28 and TRBJ1-5; tentative D call: TRBD1 (6 bases). Trimming took off 7 bases at V and 6 bases at J, with 16 bases between the two ends. Germline loops: CDR1 MDHEN, CDR2 SYDVKM. The CDR3 has 14 residues. CDR3 region: CASMMGGLSQPQHF. The CDR3 nucleotides read TGTGCCAGCATGATGGGGGGGCTGAGTCAGCCCCAGCATTTT.

The genes are TRBV9 and TRBJ1-5; D possibly corresponds to TRBD1 (6 bases). There are 15 residues in the CDR3. V lost 0 bases to trimming and J lost 9 bases, with 16 bases between them. Germline V lookup: CDR1 SGDLS, CDR2 YYNGEE. CDR3 region: CASSVAGTISLPQHF. The CDR3 nucleotides are TGTGCCAGCAGCGTAGCGGGGACAATAAGTCTGCCCCAGCATTTT.

This rearrangement joins TRBV10-3 to TRBJ1-5, with 12 bases aligning to TRBD1. Germline assignment: CDR1 ENHRY and CDR2 SYGVKD. V shed 10 bases, J shed 4 bases, and the junction held 8 bases outside the gene matches. This CDR3 is built from 15 residues. The CDR3 sequence: CATGDRGRGNQPQHF. The CDR3 nucleotides read TGTGCCACCGGGGACAGGGGGCGAGGAAATCAGCCCCAGCATTTT.

The V and J genes are TRBV9 and TRBJ2-3, with TRBD1 matching over 9 bases. The germline gives CDR1 SGDLS, CDR2 YYNGEE. The length of the CDR3 is 16 residues. V was pared by 0 bases and J by 4 bases, with 6 bases of the junction left unmatched. The CDR3 loop reads CASSVGGTGLSDTQYF. CDR3 nucleotides: TGTGCCAGCAGCGTAGGAGGGACAGGGCTGTCAGATACGCAGTATTTT.

This clone was seen only once. The chain recombines TRBV27 with TRBJ1-6; D is uncertain. Trimming stripped 2 bases from V and 10 bases from J, with 12 bases between. The CDR3 runs 14 residues. Germline CDR1 reads MNHEY; CDR2 reads SMNVEV (reference sequence). The CDR3 DNA follows: TGTGCCAGCAGTTTAAGCTCTCCCCGCTCACCCCTCCACTTT. Translating it yields CASSLSSPRSPLHF.

This chain uses TRBV18 with TRBJ1-3; D unclear. Germline loops: CDR1 KGHSH, CDR2 LQKENI. The CDR3 loop spans 17 amino acids. Trimming took off 1 base at V and 0 bases at J, with 13 bases between the two ends. The CDR3 region is CASSPRRVGSSGNTIYF. DNA for the CDR3: TGTGCCAGCTCACCACGGAGGGTTGGGAGCTCTGGAAACACCATATATTTT.

The rearrangement uses TRBV4-1 and TRBJ2-7; 10 bases align to TRBD2. V lost 4 bases to trimming and J lost 3 bases; unmatched junction nucleotides: 6. The CDR3 runs to 15 residues. Germline assignment: CDR1 MGHRA and CDR2 YSYEKL. The CDR3 here is CASSRLLAGYYEQYF. In DNA form, the CDR3 reads TGCGCCAGCAGCCGCCTACTAGCGGGGTACTACGAGCAGTACTTC.

This chain uses TRBV2 with TRBJ2-1, with 9 bases aligning to TRBD2. The CDR3 has 16 amino acids. CDR1 is SNHLY, CDR2 FYNNEI, per germline. The trim removed 2 bases at V and 0 bases at J, leaving 2 bases unmatched. CDR3 sequence: CASSERSGGSYNEQFF. CDR3 DNA: TGTGCCAGCAGTGAACGTAGCGGGGGCTCCTACAATGAGCAGTTCTTC.

The chain recombines TRBV4-2 with TRBJ2-5; D might be TRBD1 (6 bases). This CDR3 is built from 15 residues. Germline lookup yields CDR1 LGHNA and CDR2 YNFKEQ. V was trimmed by 4 bases and J by 4 bases, leaving 16 bases between them. DNA of the CDR3: TGTGCCAGCAGCCCTGGGGGCGGGTTGGGAGAGACCCAGTACTTC. Amino acid sequence: CASSPGGGLGETQYF.

CDR3 sequence: CASSQELGRDTQYF. As DNA, the CDR3 is TGTGCCAGCAGCCAAGAACTAGGGCGAGATACGCAGTATTTT. This chain links TRBV14 with TRBJ2-3, with D tentatively TRBD2 (5 bases). The length of the CDR3 is 14 residues. Per germline, CDR1 SGHDN and CDR2 FVKESK. V lost 0 bases, J lost 5 bases, and 9 bases lay in between.

This rearrangement joins TRBV28 to TRBJ2-1, with D perhaps TRBD2 (6 bases). Per the germline V gene, CDR1 is MDHEN and CDR2 is SYDVKM. This CDR3 spans 16 amino acids. Trimming removed 7 bases at V and 5 bases at J, with 21 bases between. The CDR3 loop reads CASMIGAGGTHNEQFF. The CDR3 region has the DNA TGTGCCAGCATGATAGGGGCTGGCGGGACCCACAATGAGCAGTTCTTC.

The DNA of the CDR3 is TGTGCCAGCAGCCAAGATTATAGGAGGGGCCTAAATTACAATGAGCAGTTCTTC. Translated: CASSQDYRRGLNYNEQFF. V and J are TRBV28 and TRBJ2-1; possible D gene TRBD2, 6 bases. Germline V gene data show CDR1 as MDHEN and CDR2 as SYDVKM. This CDR3 is built from 18 residues. V lost 6 bases and J lost 4, with 25 bases in between.